This T cell receptor (beta chain) emerged from a study of CD8+ T cells in alopecia areata listed by TCRdb under 2018. With regard to the full study: The study used high-throughput TCRbeta sequencing to examine T cell clonal expansion in alopecia areata, in both the C3H/HeJ mouse model and human patients. Scalp tissue and sorted CD4+ and CD8+ peripheral blood T cells from patchy and totalis/universalis alopecia areata patients and from healthy controls were covered by human TCRbeta sequencing. Scalp clonality was compared across normal scalp (n=4), patchy alopecia areata scalp (n=8), and alopecia totalis/universalis scalp (n=8). RNA was extracted with the PAXgene miRNA kit for fixed scalp, the miRNeasy kit for PBMCs, and the RNeasy kit for mouse skin. TCRbeta CDR3 regions were amplified by immunoSEQ multiplex PCR with 35 Vbeta forward and 13 Jbeta reverse primers.

PBMCs were isolated by density centrifugation and stained for CD3, CD4 and CD8, and CD4+ and CD8+ T cells were sorted on a FACSAria. Scalp biopsies and blood samples were obtained from unaffected controls. The research as a whole found: Resident alphabeta T cells in normal human skin are also sequenced, complicating scalp TCR repertoire analysis, unlike mouse skin dominated by gammadelta T cells. Lesional scalp, especially in alopecia totalis/universalis, showed higher clonality and more expanded CD8+ clones than normal scalp, suggesting antigenic drive. Shared TCR sequences between patients were less evident than in mice, which may be partly attributable to HLA diversity in the patient population.

The library was generated by the immunoSEQ multiplex PCR assay. RNA was extracted from all samples and reverse transcribed into cDNA as template for TCR sequencing. First-strand cDNA was synthesized using SuperScript III with a 2:1 mix of oligo-dT and random hexamers. A synthetic immune receptor repertoire was used to gauge amplification bias, and whatever bias remained was removed computationally. The study's own analysis went as follows. After raw reads were preprocessed to remove errors, the CDR3 was defined following IMGT conventions as running from the conserved cysteine to phenylalanine. Clonality was calculated as 1 minus Shannon entropy normalized by log2 of the number of productive unique TCRs. Scalp TCRbeta sequences were cross-referenced with sorted blood CD4 and CD8 repertoires so that the CD4 or CD8 identity of scalp clones could be inferred. TCRdb provides this immuneACCESS table in a form limited to in-frame rearrangements. Some clones are lacking; in checked studies, under half of them reflect an unresolved V gene, and why the rest are absent is not known. The V and J calls and clone size were taken over from that table, and D and trimming were inferred from the DNA. The sample table holds 100,000 to 130,000 clones, of which around 59% were seen once. Of the sample, less than 25% is held by the ten largest clones.

On this clone itself: The antigen this receptor binds is unknown. No base quality information exists; no much larger clone differs at one position.

Sequences SGDLS (CDR1) and YYNGEE (CDR2) are obtained from the germline V gene. V lost 4 bases and J lost 4 bases; the stretch between them is 11 bases long. The CDR3 holds 13 amino acids from the cysteine to the phenylalanine. Only the CDR3 DNA is retained, 39 bases long and in frame from the first base. The chain uses TRBV9 and TRBJ1-2; no confident D gene assignment can be made. The receptor was derived from a human donor in good health. Sample: CD8+ T cells sorted from blood. The DNA reads as follows: TGTGCCAGCAGCTTGGCCGGAGTCTATGGCTACACCTTC. It encodes CASSLAGVYGYTF.